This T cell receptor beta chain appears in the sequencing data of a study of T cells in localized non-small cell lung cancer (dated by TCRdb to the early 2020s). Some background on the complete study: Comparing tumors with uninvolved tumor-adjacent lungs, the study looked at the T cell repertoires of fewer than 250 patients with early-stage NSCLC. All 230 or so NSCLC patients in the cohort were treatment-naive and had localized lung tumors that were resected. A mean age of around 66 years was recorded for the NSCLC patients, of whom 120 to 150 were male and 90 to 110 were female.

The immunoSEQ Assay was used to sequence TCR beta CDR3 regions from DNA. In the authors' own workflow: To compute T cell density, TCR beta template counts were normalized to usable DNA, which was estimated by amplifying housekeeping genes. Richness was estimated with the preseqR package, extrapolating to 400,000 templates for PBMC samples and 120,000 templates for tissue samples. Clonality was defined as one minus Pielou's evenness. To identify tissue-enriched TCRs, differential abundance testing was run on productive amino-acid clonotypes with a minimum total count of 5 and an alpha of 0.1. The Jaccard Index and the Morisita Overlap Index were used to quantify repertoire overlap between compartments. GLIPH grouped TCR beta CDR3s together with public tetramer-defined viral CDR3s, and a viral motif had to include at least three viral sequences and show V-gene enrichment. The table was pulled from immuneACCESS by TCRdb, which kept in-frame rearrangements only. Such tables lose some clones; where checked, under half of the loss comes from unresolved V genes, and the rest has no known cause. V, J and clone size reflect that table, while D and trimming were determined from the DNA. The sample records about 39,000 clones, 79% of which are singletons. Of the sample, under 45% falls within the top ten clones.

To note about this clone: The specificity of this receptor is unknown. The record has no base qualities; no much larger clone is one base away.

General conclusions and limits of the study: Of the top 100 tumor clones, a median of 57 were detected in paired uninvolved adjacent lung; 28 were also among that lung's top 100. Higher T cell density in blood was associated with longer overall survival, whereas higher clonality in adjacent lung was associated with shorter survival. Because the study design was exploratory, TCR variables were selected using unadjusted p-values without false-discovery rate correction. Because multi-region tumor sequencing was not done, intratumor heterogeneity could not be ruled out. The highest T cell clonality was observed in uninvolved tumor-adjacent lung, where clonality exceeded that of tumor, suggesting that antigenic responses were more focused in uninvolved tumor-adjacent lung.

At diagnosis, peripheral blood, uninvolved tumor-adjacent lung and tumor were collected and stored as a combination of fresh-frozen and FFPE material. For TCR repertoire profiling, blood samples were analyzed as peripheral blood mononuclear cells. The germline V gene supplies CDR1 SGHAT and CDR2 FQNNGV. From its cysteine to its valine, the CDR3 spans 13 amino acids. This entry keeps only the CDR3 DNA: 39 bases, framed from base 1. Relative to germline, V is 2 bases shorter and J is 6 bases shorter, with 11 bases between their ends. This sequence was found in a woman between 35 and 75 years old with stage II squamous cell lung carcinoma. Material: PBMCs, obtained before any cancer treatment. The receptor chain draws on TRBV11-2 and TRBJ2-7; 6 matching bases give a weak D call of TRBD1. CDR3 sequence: CASSLRSRGEQYV. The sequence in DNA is TGTGCCAGCAGCTTAAGGTCCAGGGGCGAGCAGTACGTC.